This T cell receptor (beta chain) was sequenced during a study of cytomegalovirus exposure and HLA in healthy donors. Study conclusions and caveats: Cytomegalovirus association was listed for roughly 160 TCR beta chains. As was reported, the classifier diagnosed cytomegalovirus status with high specificity and sensitivity.

Worth noting for this clone: Its cognate antigen is unknown.

Primers for the PCR totalled 60 Vbeta and 13 Jbeta. Produced via immunoSEQ multiplex PCR; TCRdb's table is partial and in-frame only. The sample consists of roughly 170,000 clones, more than 65% of them appearing once. What was sequenced was PBMCs. The sequence came from a girl aged 2-10 years in good health and CMV-seropositive.

In DNA form, the CDR3 reads TGTGCCAGCAGTTCCTTACTAGCGGGATCTTACAATGAGCAGTTCTTC. Translated: CASSSLLAGSYNEQFF. The V and J genes are TRBV28 and TRBJ2-1, with TRBD2 matching 10 bases. The CDR3 extends over 16 amino acids. CDR1 and CDR2 (germline): MDHEN, SYDVKM. Losses at the gene ends were 4 bases for V and 4 bases for J; bases not matched to a gene: 7.